The entry below describes one T cell receptor beta chain. Its matching antigen is unknown. This sample was taken from a study of T-cell reconstitution after alpha-beta-depleted transplantation in children. Unique molecular identifiers featured in how the TCRbeta library was prepared. TCRdb recomputed calls from the PCR reads with MiXCR, one row per CDR3 protein. This repertoire shows thousands of distinct CDR3 sequences, about 25% found once; its top ten account for 36%. Study findings and constraints: In some patients, recipient T cells and intrathymic progenitors surviving conditioning explained high day-60 diversity. Two months or so post-transplant, alpha-beta T cells reportedly derived from several hundred expanded graft clones. Hyperexpanded clones declined; after one year, newly produced T cells mostly supplied diversity.

The receptor's source is a male patient aged 2-9 years who had a stem cell transplant for acute lymphoblastic leukemia, so the T cells may come from the graft donor. Material: PBMCs, mostly from graft donor cells, obtained 60 days after TCRalphabeta/CD19-depleted stem cell transplant.

The CDR3 region is CASSLNYGQVYEQYF. CDR3 bases: TGCGCCAGCAGCCTGAACTATGGACAGGTTTACGAGCAGTACTTC. The rearrangement links TRBV5-1 to TRBJ2-7; 7 positions agree with TRBD1. This CDR3 comprises 15 residues. Germline trimming cut 4 bases from V and 4 bases from J; bases unmatched to any gene: 11. Per germline, CDR1 SGHRS and CDR2 YFSETQ.